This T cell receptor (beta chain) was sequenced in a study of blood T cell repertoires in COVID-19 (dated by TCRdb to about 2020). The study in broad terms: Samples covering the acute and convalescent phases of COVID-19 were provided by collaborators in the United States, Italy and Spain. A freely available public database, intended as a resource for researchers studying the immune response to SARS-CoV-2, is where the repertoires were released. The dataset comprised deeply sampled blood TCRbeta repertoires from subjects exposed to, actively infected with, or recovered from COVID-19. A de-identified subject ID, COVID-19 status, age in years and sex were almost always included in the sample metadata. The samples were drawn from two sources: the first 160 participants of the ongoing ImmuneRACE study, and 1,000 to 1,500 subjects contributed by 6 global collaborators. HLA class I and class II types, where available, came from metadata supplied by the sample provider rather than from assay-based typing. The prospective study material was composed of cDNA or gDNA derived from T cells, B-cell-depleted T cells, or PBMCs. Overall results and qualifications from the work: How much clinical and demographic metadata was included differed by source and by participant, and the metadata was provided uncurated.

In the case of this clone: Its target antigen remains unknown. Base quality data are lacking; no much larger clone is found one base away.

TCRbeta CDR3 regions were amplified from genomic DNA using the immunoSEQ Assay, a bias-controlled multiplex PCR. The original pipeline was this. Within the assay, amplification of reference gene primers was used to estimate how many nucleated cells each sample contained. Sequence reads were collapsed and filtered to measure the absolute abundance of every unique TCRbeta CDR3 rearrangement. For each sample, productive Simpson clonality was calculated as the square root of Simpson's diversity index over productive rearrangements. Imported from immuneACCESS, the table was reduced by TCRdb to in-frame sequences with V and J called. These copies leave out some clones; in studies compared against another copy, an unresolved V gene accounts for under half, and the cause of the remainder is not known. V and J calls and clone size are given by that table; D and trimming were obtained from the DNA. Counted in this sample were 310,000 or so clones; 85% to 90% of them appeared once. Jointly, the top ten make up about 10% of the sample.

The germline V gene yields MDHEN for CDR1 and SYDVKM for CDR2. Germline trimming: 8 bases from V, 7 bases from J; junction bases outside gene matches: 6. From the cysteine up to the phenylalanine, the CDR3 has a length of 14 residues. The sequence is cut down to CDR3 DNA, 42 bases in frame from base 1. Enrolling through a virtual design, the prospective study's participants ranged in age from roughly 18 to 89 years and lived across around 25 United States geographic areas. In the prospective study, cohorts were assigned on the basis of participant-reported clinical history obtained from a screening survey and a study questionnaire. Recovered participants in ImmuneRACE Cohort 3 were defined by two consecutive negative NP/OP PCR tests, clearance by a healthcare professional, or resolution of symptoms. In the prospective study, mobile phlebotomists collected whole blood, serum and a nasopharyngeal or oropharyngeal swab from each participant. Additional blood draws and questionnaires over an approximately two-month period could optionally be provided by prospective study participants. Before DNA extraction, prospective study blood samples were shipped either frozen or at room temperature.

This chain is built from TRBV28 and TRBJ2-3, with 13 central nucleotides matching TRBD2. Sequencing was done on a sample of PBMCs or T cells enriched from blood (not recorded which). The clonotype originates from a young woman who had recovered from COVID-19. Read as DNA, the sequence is TGTGCCAGCGGGACTAGCGGGATTTCTAATACGCAGTATTTT. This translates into CASGTSGISNTQYF.